Listed below are T cell receptor beta chains from one sample, sequenced in a study of cytomegalovirus exposure and HLA in healthy donors. Produced via immunoSEQ multiplex PCR; TCRdb's table is partial and in-frame only. The top ten hold roughly 2% of the sample, which has under 95,000 clones, approximately 82% seen once. Material for sequencing was PBMCs. These receptors all stem from a middle-aged man in good health and CMV-seronegative. The CDR3 runs from the conserved cysteine through the conserved F or W. The D gene is left open where the match is weak. The size entry is marked missing in some rows and otherwise reads once, few, many or a size class.

j_call d_call v_call clone_size cdr3_aa cdr3_nt
TRBJ2-3 TRBD2 TRBV9 few CASSAGTSEIKDTQYF TGTGCCAGCAGCGCCGGGACTAGTGAGATAAAAGATACGCAGTATTTT
TRBJ2-7 NA TRBV15 NA CATSSSGNYEQYF TGTGCCACCAGCAGTTCAGGGAACTACGAGCAGTATTTC
TRBJ1-1 NA TRBV19 NA CASSIDLFTEAFF TGTGCCAGTAGTATAGATCTCTTCACTGAAGCTTTCTTT
TRBJ1-2 NA TRBV5-1 NA CASSLAADFNYGYTF TGCGCCAGCAGCTTGGCCGCGGACTTCAACTATGGCTACACCTTC
TRBJ1-4 NA TRBV4-1 NA CASSLSPGTRCEKLFF TGCGCCAGCAGCCTCAGCCCCGGGACACGTTGTGAAAAACTGTTTTTT
TRBJ1-1 TRBD1 TRBV7-3 few CASSSGDRMNTEAFF TGTGCCAGCAGCTCTGGGGACAGGATGAACACTGAAGCTTTCTTT
TRBJ1-4 TRBD1 TRBV7-6 NA CASSPRGQGEKLFF TGTGCCAGCAGTCCTAGGGGGCAGGGGGAAAAACTGTTTTTT
TRBJ1-1 NA TRBV27 NA CASSLMRGTEAFF TGTGCCAGCAGTTTAATGAGGGGGACTGAAGCTTTCTTT
TRBJ2-7 NA TRBV10-3 NA CAISESTYEQYF TGTGCCATCAGTGAGTCTACCTACGAGCAGTACTTC
TRBJ1-1 NA TRBV4-1 NA CASSQARQTNTEAFF TGCGCCAGCAGCCAAGCCCGACAAACTAACACTGAAGCTTTCTTT
TRBJ1-1 NA TRBV28 NA CASSKRQTQRTEAFF TGTGCCAGCAGTAAACGACAGACGCAGCGCACTGAAGCTTTCTTT
TRBJ2-1 TRBD2 TRBV15 few CATSRPGLDNEQFF TGTGCCACCAGCAGGCCGGGACTAGACAATGAGCAGTTCTTC
TRBJ1-5 NA TRBV18 NA CASSPGGMNNQPQHF TGTGCCAGCTCACCAGGGGGGATGAACAATCAGCCCCAGCATTTT
TRBJ2-7 TRBD1 TRBV5-1 NA CASSLVAGQGSYEQYF TGCGCCAGCAGCTTGGTAGCAGGACAGGGTAGCTACGAGCAGTACTTC
TRBJ2-3 NA TRBV14 NA CASSQVENTDTQYF TGTGCCAGCAGCCAAGTAGAAAACACAGATACGCAGTATTTT
TRBJ2-7 NA TRBV28 NA CASTGPRGGLLYEQYF TGTGCCAGCACGGGGCCCAGGGGCGGCCTCCTCTACGAGCAGTACTTC
TRBJ2-7 NA TRBV4-1 NA CASSQLRVAEQYF TGCGCCAGCAGCCAACTCAGGGTCGCCGAGCAGTACTTC
TRBJ1-5 TRBD1 TRBV18 NA CASSPRAGGADQPQHF TGTGCCAGCTCACCCAGGGCAGGGGGCGCCGATCAGCCCCAGCATTTT
TRBJ2-7 NA TRBV7-6 NA CASSLGRGYEQYF TGTGCCAGCAGCTTAGGGCGGGGCTACGAGCAGTACTTC
TRBJ2-1 TRBD2 TRBV27 NA CASSPQWRGAYNEQFF TGTGCCAGCAGTCCCCAATGGCGGGGGGCCTACAATGAGCAGTTCTTC
TRBJ1-2 NA TRBV5-1 once CASSSTGLGDYGYTF TGCGCCAGCAGCTCAACAGGGTTAGGCGACTATGGCTACACCTTC
TRBJ1-6 TRBD1 TRBV5-1 once CASSEGQGTYNSPLHF TGCGCCAGCAGCGAAGGACAGGGAACCTATAATTCACCCCTCCACTTT
TRBJ1-1 NA TRBV5-4 NA CASSLDAGSTEAFF TGTGCCAGCAGCTTGGACGCGGGTAGCACTGAAGCTTTCTTT
TRBJ1-2 TRBD1 TRBV4-1 once CASSLNSGGDYGYTF TGCGCCAGCAGCCTAAACTCAGGGGGCGACTATGGCTACACCTTC
TRBJ2-7 NA TRBV21-1 few CASSPTGGVKTTYEQYF TGTGCCAGCAGCCCTACAGGGGGGGTGAAAACTACCTACGAGCAGTACTTC
TRBJ1-2 NA TRBV28 NA CASRALFYTF TGTGCCAGCAGGGCCTTATTCTACACCTTC